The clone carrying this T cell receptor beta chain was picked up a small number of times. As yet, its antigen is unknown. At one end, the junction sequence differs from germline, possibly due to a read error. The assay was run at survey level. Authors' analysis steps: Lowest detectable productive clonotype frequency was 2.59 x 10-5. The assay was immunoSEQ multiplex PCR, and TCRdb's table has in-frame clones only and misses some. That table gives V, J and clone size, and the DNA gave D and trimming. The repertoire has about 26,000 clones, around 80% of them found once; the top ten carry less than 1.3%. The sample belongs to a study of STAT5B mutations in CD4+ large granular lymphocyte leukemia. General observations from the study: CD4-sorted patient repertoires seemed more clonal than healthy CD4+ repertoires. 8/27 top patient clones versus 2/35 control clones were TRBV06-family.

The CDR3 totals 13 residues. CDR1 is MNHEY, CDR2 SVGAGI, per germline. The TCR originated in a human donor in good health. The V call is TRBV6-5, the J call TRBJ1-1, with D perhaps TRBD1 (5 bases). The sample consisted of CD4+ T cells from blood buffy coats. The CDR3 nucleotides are TGTGCCAGCAGTGACTCCGGGGCAGACCGAGCTTTCTTT. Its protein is CASSDSGADRAFF.